Listed here is a single TCR beta chain. Looked up from germline, CDR1 is SGHNT and CDR2 is YYREEE (reference sequence). CDR3 size: 17 residues. With V trimmed by 10 bases and J by 5 bases, 21 bases remained unmatched. This specimen belongs to a study of blood T cell repertoires in COVID-19. How the authors handled the data: Reference gene primer amplification in the assay estimated nucleated cell counts. Sequencing was performed with immunoSEQ multiplex PCR; in TCRdb, only in-frame clones are kept and a portion is missing. V, J and clone size are those of that table, while D and trimming were read from the DNA. The repertoire includes roughly 80,000 clones, approximately 80% of them detected once, and over 5.5% sits in the top ten.

This TCR derives from a man aged 60 to 75 with active or convalescent COVID-19. Sequencing was performed on peripheral blood. This chain joins TRBV5-4 and TRBJ2-5; 9 bases align to TRBD2. In DNA, the CDR3 is TGTGCCCGCCGCTGGGGCGGGGGGGCCTCTGGGGCGGAGACCCAGTACTTC. It yields the protein CARRWGGGASGAETQYF.